Below, 20 T cell receptor beta chains from the same sample are listed, as sequenced in a study of cytomegalovirus exposure and HLA in healthy donors (dated by TCRdb to about 2017). The library relied on the immunoSEQ multiplex PCR assay. For the multiplex PCR, a mixture combining 60 forward primers for TCR Vbeta segments and 13 reverse primers for TCR Jbeta segments was used. TCRdb limited this immuneACCESS table to in-frame rearrangements with V and J called. A share of clones is missing; checked studies link under half to unresolved V genes, and the rest is unexplained. This sample holds 100,000 or so clones; 83% were observed only once. The leading ten clones occupy roughly 6.1% of the sample. The sample was PBMCs. The receptors were sampled from a man aged 18-30 years in good health and CMV-seronegative.

This chain connects TRBV30 to TRBJ1-2; 8 nucleotides agree with TRBD1. Trimming took 0 bases from V and 7 from J; bases not matched to a gene: 4. The germline V gene encodes CDR1 GTSNPN and CDR2 SVGIG (reference sequence). The CDR3 totals 13 residues. In DNA, the CDR3 is TGTGCCTGGAGTGTACAGGGGGTGACTGGCTACACCTTC. It encodes CAWSVQGVTGYTF.

The J gene is TRBJ2-4, the V gene TRBV28; D possibly corresponds to TRBD1 (5 bases). CDR3 length: 14 amino acids. Germline CDR1 reads MDHEN; CDR2 reads SYDVKM. The germline V and J ends were trimmed by 6 bases and 2 bases, with 11 bases remaining between them. CDR3: CASSPGRTKNIQYF. CDR3 nucleotides: TGTGCCAGCAGCCCAGGGCGAACCAAAAACATTCAGTACTTC.

The chain uses TRBV7-9 and TRBJ2-1; 9 bases are shared with TRBD2. Germline CDR1 and CDR2: SEHNR and FQNEAQ (reference sequence). CDR3 length equals 16 residues. V gave up 4 bases and J gave up 7 bases; unmatched junction bases: 11. The DNA for the CDR3 is TGTGCCAGCAGCTCCCTAAGTAGCGGGAGTTTGAATGAGCAGTTCTTC. Translation: CASSSLSSGSLNEQFF.

This chain connects TRBV27 to TRBJ1-2, with D uncertain. CDR3 length: 13 amino acids. In germline, CDR1 is MNHEY, CDR2 SMNVEV (reference sequence). V was shortened by 4 bases and J by 2 bases, with 8 bases between the two germline ends. CDR3 loop: CASSYGGNYGYTF. The CDR3 nucleotides read TGTGCCAGCAGTTACGGCGGCAACTATGGCTACACCTTC.

This rearrangement joins TRBV28 to TRBJ2-7; D ambiguous. Trimming removed 4 bases at V and 0 bases at J, with 16 bases between. The CDR3 has 16 residues. The germline V gene has CDR1 MDHEN and CDR2 SYDVKM. The CDR3 sequence: CASSSLTLSISYEQYF. The DNA of the CDR3 is TGTGCCAGCAGTTCACTGACCCTTAGCATCTCCTACGAGCAGTACTTC.

This sequence joins TRBV4-3 and TRBJ2-3; the match to TRBD1 covers 9 bases. Looked up from germline, CDR1 is LGHNA and CDR2 is YSLEER. V was pared by 6 bases and J by 4 bases, with 5 bases of the junction left unmatched. The length of the CDR3 is 14 residues. This CDR3 is CASSPGQGPDTQYF. The CDR3 bases are TGCGCCAGCAGTCCGGGACAGGGACCAGATACGCAGTATTTT.

This chain links TRBV14 with TRBJ1-5; a weak D match, TRBD1 (6 bases). The germline V gene encodes CDR1 SGHDN and CDR2 FVKESK. CDR3 length: 14 residues. Trimming shortened V by 4 bases and J by 1 base, and 8 bases separated the two germline ends. CDR3 protein: CASSRTGSNQPQHF. CDR3 DNA: TGTGCCAGCAGCCGAACAGGGAGCAATCAGCCCCAGCATTTT. The entire variable domain, with the rest obtained from reference TRBV14 and TRBJ1-5, is as follows: EAGVTQFPSHSVIEKGQTVTLRCDPISGHDNLYWYRRVMGKEIKFLLHFVKESKQDESGMPNNRFLAERTGGTYSTLKVQPAELEDSGVYFCASSRTGSNQPQHFGDGTRLSIL.

This chain uses TRBV11-2 with TRBJ2-7; tentatively, D is TRBD2 (6 bases). CDR3 length: 14 amino acids. The V end was cut by 3 bases, the J end by 2 bases, with 11 bases between. Germline lookup yields CDR1 SGHAT and CDR2 FQNNGV. The CDR3 nucleotides read TGTGCCAGCAGCTTGGGCGGGACTGCCTACGAGCAGTACTTC. Encoded protein: CASSLGGTAYEQYF.

The genes are TRBV4-3 and TRBJ2-1, with 9 bases fitting TRBD2. This CDR3 region has 16 residues. V lost 0 bases and J lost 4; bases outside the gene matches: 4. Germline V gene lookup returns CDR1 LGHNA and CDR2 YSLEER. This chain's CDR3 is CASSQDRAGGYNEQFF. As DNA, the CDR3 is TGCGCCAGCAGCCAAGATAGGGCGGGAGGGTACAATGAGCAGTTCTTC.

The chain links TRBV7-6 to TRBJ1-1, with a possible D match to TRBD1 (5 bases). CDR1 SGHVS and CDR2 FNYEAQ come from the germline V gene. The CDR3 loop spans 16 amino acids. Trimming shortened V by 5 bases and J by 1 base, and 17 bases separated the two germline ends. The CDR3 nucleotides read TGTGCCAGCAGCCTCTTGCTGGGGGGTTCGAACACTGAAGCTTTCTTT. Its protein is CASSLLLGGSNTEAFF.

The CDR3 spells CASSLVSGAVGELFF. CDR3 bases: TGTGCCAGCAGCTTAGTGTCGGGAGCGGTCGGGGAGCTGTTTTTT. This chain connects TRBV7-9 to TRBJ2-2; perhaps TRBD2 as D (6 bases). CDR3 length: 15 residues. V lost 1 base, J lost 7 bases, and 13 bases lay in between. Germline lookup yields CDR1 SEHNR and CDR2 FQNEAQ (reference sequence).

This clone showed up just once. The chain couples TRBV11-2 to TRBJ2-1, with a possible D match to TRBD2 (5 bases). The germline CDR1 and CDR2 sequences are SGHAT and FQNNGV. Trimming took off 2 bases at V and 3 bases at J, with 17 bases between the two ends. This CDR3 comprises 17 residues. CDR3 loop: CASSLTLKRSLYNEQFF. The CDR3 DNA is TGTGCCAGCAGCTTAACTCTCAAGCGGAGCCTCTACAATGAGCAGTTCTTC.

The V gene is TRBV28, the J gene TRBJ2-7, with a tentative D call TRBD2 (7 bases). The CDR3 spans 14 residues. Trimming stripped 7 bases from V and 4 bases from J, with 17 bases between. Germline V gene lookup returns CDR1 MDHEN and CDR2 SYDVKM. In DNA form, the CDR3 reads TGTGCCAGCAAAAGGGGGGGCGAAGATTACGAGCAGTACTTC. Translation: CASKRGGEDYEQYF. Full variable domain (remainder filled in from reference TRBV28 and TRBJ2-7): DVKVTQSSRYLVKRTGEKVFLECVQDMDHENMFWYRQDPGLGLRLIYFSYDVKMKEKGDIPEGYSVSREKKERFSLILESASTNQTSMYLCASKRGGEDYEQYFGPGTRLTVT.

V gene TRBV7-2 combines with J gene TRBJ2-7, with TRBD1 matching over 9 bases. The germline V gene encodes CDR1 SGHTA and CDR2 FQGNSA. The ends lost 0 bases at V and 5 bases at J; junction bases unmatched: 5. The CDR3 covers 15 residues. The CDR3 here is CASSLAGQGSNEQYF. The CDR3 DNA is TGTGCCAGCAGCTTAGCTGGACAGGGGAGCAACGAGCAGTACTTC. Full variable domain (missing parts from reference TRBV7-2 and TRBJ2-7): GAGVSQSPSNKVTEKGKDVELRCDPISGHTALYWYRQSLGQGLEFLIYFQGNSAPDKSGLPSDRFSAERTGGSVSTLTIQRTQQEDSAVYLCASSLAGQGSNEQYFGPGTRLTVT.

The rearrangement uses TRBV4-3 and TRBJ2-2; a weak D match, TRBD2 (5 bases). CDR1 is LGHNA and CDR2 is YSLEER in the germline V gene. V lost 0 bases to trimming and J lost 6 bases, with 11 bases between them. The length of the CDR3 is 15 residues. The CDR3 loop is CASSQETGWAGELFF. In nucleotides, the CDR3 is TGCGCCAGCAGCCAAGAAACGGGATGGGCCGGGGAGCTGTTTTTT.

The J gene is TRBJ2-7, the V gene TRBV7-8; 7 bases align to TRBD2. Germline V lookup: CDR1 SGHVS, CDR2 FQNEAQ. CDR3 size: 14 residues. V dropped 7 bases and J dropped 4; count of bases not matched to a gene: 10. Written as DNA, the CDR3 is TGTGCCAGCACCCTAGCCGACGGGAGGTACGAGCAGTACTTC. This encodes CASTLADGRYEQYF.

This CDR3 reads CASSLPRDEQYF. As DNA, the CDR3 is TGTGCCAGCAGTTTACCCCGGGACGAGCAGTACTTC. The chain uses TRBV28 and TRBJ2-7; D remains ambiguous. Per germline, CDR1 MDHEN and CDR2 SYDVKM. V was clipped by 2 bases and J by 5 bases, with 7 bases between them. CDR3 length: 12 residues.

J is TRBJ1-1 and V is TRBV9, with D tentatively TRBD1 (5 bases). Germline lookup yields CDR1 SGDLS and CDR2 YYNGEE. Trimming removed 3 bases at V and 7 bases at J, with 13 bases between. This CDR3 spans 13 amino acids. The CDR3 DNA is TGTGCCAGCAGCGGCGGGACGGACCGTGAAGCTTTCTTT. This translates into CASSGGTDREAFF.

The J gene is TRBJ1-6, the V gene TRBV7-9; 9 bases fit TRBD1. Germline V gives CDR1 SEHNR, CDR2 FQNEAQ (reference sequence). Losses at the gene ends were 1 base for V and 14 bases for J; bases not matched to a gene: 6. The CDR3 consists of 14 residues. This CDR3 reads CASSLGGQGSSLHF. CDR3 nucleotide sequence: TGTGCCAGCAGCTTAGGGGGACAGGGTTCGTCCCTCCACTTT.

This clone was seen a handful of times. This chain links TRBV10-2 with TRBJ2-1; 7 bases are a match to TRBD1. The J segment lost 10 bases and the V segment lost 0 bases, leaving 9 bases of the junction unmatched. CDR1 is WSHSY and CDR2 is SAAADI in the germline V gene. The CDR3 extends over 15 amino acids. The CDR3 DNA reads as TGCGCCAGCAGTGAGTCGACAGGGATGCACGGAGAGCAGTTCTTC. It yields the protein CASSESTGMHGEQFF.